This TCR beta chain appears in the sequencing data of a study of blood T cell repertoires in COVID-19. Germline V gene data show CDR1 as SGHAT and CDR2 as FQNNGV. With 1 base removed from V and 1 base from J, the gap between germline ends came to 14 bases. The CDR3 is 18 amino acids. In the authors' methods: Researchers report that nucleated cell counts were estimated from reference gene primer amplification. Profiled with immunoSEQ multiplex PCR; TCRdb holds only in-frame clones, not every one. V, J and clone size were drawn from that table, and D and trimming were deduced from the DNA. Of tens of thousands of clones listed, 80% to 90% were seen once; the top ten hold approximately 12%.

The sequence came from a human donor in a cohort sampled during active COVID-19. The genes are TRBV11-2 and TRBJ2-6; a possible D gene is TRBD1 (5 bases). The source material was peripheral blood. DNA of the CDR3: TGTGCCAGCAGCTTAGGGGGCAGGGTCGGGTCTGGGGCCAACGTCCTGACTTTC. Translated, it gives CASSLGGRVGSGANVLTF.